This section outlines one TCR beta chain sequence together with its context. Its antigen is not known. This entry belongs to a study of cytomegalovirus exposure and HLA in healthy donors. Study outcomes and limitations: Within an earlier analysis, most TCR beta V segments proved productive either about 87% or about 30% of the time. Presence/absence analyses supposed approximately even sequencing depth among donors. Later on, a genetic analysis was performed. It linked a missense variant in DCLRE1C with V- and J-gene trimming of TCR beta.

PCR primers comprised 60 Vbeta and 13 Jbeta primers. In the study's own analysis: Around 12 million of 80 million to 85 million unique TCR beta chains were shared, per a later count. The table came from immunoSEQ multiplex PCR; TCRdb's copy has only in-frame clones and leaves some out. That table supplies the V and J calls and clone size; D and trimming were determined from the DNA. The sample yields around 150,000 clones, roughly three quarters seen once. Sequenced: PBMCs. This receptor was taken from a human donor in good health.

The CDR3 is CASSPAGQRAQYF. The CDR3 DNA reads as TGTGCCAGCAGCCCAGCCGGCCAACGGGCGCAGTATTTT. The rearrangement uses TRBV7-3 and TRBJ2-3; no definite D call. The CDR3 totals 13 residues. Germline V CDR1 and CDR2: SGHTA, FQGTGA. The germline V and J ends were trimmed by 5 bases and 10 bases, with 16 bases remaining between them.